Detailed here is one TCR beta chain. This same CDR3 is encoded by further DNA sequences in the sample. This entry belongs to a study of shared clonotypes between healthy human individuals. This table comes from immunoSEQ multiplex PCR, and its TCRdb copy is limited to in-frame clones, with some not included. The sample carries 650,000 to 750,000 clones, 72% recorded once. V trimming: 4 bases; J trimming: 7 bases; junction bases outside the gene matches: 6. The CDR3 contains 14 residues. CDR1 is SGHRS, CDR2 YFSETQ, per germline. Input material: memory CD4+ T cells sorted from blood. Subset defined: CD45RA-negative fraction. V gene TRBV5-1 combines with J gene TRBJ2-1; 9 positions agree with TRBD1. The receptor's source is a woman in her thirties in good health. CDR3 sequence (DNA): TGCGCCAGCAGCCTACAGGGGGCAGGGAATGAGCAGTTCTTC. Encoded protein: CASSLQGAGNEQFF.